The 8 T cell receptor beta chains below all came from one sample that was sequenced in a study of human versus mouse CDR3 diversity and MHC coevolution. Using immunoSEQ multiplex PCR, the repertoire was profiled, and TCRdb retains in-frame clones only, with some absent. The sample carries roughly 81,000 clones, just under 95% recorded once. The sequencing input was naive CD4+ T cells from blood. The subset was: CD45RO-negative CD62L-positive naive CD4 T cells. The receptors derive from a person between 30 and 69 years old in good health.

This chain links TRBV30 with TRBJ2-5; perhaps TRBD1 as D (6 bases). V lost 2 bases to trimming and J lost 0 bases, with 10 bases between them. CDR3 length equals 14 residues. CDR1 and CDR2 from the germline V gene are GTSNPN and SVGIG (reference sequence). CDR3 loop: CAWSQDSYQETQYF. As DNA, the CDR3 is TGTGCCTGGAGTCAGGACAGTTACCAAGAGACCCAGTACTTC.

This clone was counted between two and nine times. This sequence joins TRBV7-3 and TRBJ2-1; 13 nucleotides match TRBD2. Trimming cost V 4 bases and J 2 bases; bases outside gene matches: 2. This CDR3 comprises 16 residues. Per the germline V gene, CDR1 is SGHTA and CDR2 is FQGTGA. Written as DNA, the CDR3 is TGTGCCAGCAGCTCGGGACTAGCGGGAACCTACAATGAGCAGTTCTTC. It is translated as CASSSGLAGTYNEQFF.

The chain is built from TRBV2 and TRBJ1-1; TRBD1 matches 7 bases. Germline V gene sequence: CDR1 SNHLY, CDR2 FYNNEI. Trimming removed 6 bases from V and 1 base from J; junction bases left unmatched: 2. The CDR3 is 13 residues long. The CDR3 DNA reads TGTGCCAGCAGGGGGGACAGGAACACTGAAGCTTTCTTT. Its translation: CASRGDRNTEAFF.

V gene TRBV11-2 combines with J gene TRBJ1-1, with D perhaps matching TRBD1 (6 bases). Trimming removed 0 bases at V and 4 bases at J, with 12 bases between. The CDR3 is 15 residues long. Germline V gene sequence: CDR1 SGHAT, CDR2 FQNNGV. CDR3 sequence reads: CASSLDDRMGTEAFF. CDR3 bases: TGTGCCAGCAGCTTAGACGACAGGATGGGCACTGAAGCTTTCTTT.

CDR3 sequence: CASSPARDTSSYEQYF. The CDR3 DNA sequence: TGTGCCAGTAGTCCCGCTCGGGACACCTCGTCCTACGAGCAGTACTTC. The chain recombines TRBV19 with TRBJ2-7; D might be TRBD1 (6 bases). The CDR3 totals 16 residues. V lost 5 bases to trimming and J lost 1 base, with 18 bases between them. The germline V gene encodes CDR1 LNHDA and CDR2 SQIVND (reference sequence).

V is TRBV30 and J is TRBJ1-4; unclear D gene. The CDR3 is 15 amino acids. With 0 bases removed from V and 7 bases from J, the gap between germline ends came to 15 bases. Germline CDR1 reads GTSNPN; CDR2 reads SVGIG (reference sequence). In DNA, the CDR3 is TGTGCCTGGAGTGTAATTTCCGGGATGGGTGAAAAACTGTTTTTT. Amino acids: CAWSVISGMGEKLFF.

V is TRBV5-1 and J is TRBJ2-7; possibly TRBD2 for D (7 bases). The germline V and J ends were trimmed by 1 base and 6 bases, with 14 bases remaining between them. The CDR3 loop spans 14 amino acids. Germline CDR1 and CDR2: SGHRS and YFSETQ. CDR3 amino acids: CASSLKGGPGEQYF. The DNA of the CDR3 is TGCGCCAGCAGCTTGAAGGGGGGGCCGGGCGAGCAGTACTTC.

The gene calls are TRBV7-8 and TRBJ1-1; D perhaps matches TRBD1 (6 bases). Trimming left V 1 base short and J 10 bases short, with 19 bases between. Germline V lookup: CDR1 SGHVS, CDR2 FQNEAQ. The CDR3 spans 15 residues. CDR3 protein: CASSLDHTGTRAAFF. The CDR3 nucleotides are TGTGCCAGCAGCTTAGACCATACAGGGACCCGGGCAGCTTTCTTT.